The sample holds one count of the clone carrying this T cell receptor (beta chain). What it recognizes is unknown. At one boundary the junction diverges from the germline segment, which might be a read error. The entry originates in a study of blood T cells in healthy people across ages. Whole-study results and caveats: Unsorted PBMC material precluded a definitive naive versus antigen-experienced comparison.

A second 7 to 11 cycle PCR used barcoded and J-beta primers. TCRdb reanalysed the 5' RACE reads using MiXCR and keeps one entry per CDR3 protein. The table shows hundreds of thousands of distinct CDR3 sequences, with 58% occurring only once. CDR1 and CDR2 from the germline V gene are MNHEY and SMNVEV (reference sequence). The length of the CDR3 is 15 residues. Aged roughly 6 to 100, donors were systemically healthy Caucasians from Russia. This sequence was found in a man aged 55 to 70 in good health. The chain has TRBV27 and TRBJ2-6, with no clear D. Sequencing was done on a sample of blood. The CDR3 loop reads CASSPSGSGTNVLTF. For the CDR3, the DNA is TGTGCCAGCTCACCCTCAGGCTCTGGGACCAACGTCCTGACTTTC.